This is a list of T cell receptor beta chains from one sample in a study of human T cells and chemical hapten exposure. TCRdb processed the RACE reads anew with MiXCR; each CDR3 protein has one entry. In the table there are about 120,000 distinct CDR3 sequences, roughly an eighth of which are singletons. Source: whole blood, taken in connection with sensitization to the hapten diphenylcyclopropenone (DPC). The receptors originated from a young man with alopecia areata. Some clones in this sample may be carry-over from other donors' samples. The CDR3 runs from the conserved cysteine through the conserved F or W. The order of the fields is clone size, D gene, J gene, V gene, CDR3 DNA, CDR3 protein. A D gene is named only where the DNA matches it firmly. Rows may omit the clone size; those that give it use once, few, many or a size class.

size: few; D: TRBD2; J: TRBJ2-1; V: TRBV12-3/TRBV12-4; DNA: TGTGCCAGCAGGAAGACTAGCGGGGGGCGCGGATACAATGAGCAGTTCTTC; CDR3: CASRKTSGGRGYNEQFF
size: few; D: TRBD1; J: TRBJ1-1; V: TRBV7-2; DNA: TGTGCCACCGGGACAGGGGTGAACACTGAAGCTTTCTTT; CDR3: CATGTGVNTEAFF
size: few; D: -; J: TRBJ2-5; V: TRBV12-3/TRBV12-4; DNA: TGTGCCAGCAGCTCAACGGTGACCCAGTACTTC; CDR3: CASSSTVTQYF
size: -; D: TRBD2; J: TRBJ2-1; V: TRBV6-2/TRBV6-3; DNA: TGTGCCAGCAGTTACTCCCCTACTAGCGGGCTATACAATGAGCAGTTCTTC; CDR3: CASSYSPTSGLYNEQFF
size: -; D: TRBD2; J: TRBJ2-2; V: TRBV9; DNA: TGTGCCAGCAGCGTAGTTAATGCGGGGGACACCGGGGAGCTGTTTTTT; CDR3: CASSVVNAGDTGELFF
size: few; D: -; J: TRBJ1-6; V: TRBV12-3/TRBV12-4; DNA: TGTGCCAGCAGTGGATTGGGCACGACACCCCTCCACTTT; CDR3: CASSGLGTTPLHF
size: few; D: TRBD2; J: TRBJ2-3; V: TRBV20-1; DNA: TGCAGTGCTAGACGGGGGGTAGGTCGCGCAGATACGCAGTATTTT; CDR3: CSARRGVGRADTQYF
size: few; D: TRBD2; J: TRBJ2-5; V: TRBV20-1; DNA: TGCAGTGCTAGAGAACGGACTAGCGGCCTAGAGACCCAGTACTTC; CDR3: CSARERTSGLETQYF
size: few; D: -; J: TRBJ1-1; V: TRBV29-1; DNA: TGCAGCGTTGAATGGCAGGGTAACACTGAAGCTTTCTTT; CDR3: CSVEWQGNTEAFF
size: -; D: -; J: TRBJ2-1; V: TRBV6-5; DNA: TGTGCCAGCAGTGAGTACCGGGACTTTGCCTACAATGAGCGGTTCTTC; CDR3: CASSEYRDFAYNERFF
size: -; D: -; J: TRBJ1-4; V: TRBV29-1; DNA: TGCAGCGTTTGGGGGGTTGGAAAACTGTTTTTT; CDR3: CSVWGVGKLFF
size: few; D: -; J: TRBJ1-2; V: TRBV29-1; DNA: TGCAGCGAAATCAGAGCTTACTATGGCTACACCTTC; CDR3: CSEIRAYYGYTF
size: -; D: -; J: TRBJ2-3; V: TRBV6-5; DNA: TGTGCCAGCAGGCCTAACACTCGGGACCCCCCAGATACGCAGTATTTT; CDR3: CASRPNTRDPPDTQYF
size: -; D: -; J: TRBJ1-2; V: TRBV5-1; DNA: TGCGCCAGCACCTCGTCAATTGGAGACGTGGACTATGGCTACACCTTC; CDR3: CASTSSIGDVDYGYTF
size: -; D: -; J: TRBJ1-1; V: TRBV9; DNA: TGTGCCAGCAGCGTAATTGACTCCGGCGAAGCTTTCTTT; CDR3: CASSVIDSGEAFF
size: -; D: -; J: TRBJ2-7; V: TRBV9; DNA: TGTGCCAGCAGCGTAGCTACCGGGGCCTACGAGCAGTACTTC; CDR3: CASSVATGAYEQYF
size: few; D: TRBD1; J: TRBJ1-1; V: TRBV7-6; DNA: TGTGCCAGCAGCTTAGGCACAGGGGGCGGGACTGAAGCTTTCTTT; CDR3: CASSLGTGGGTEAFF
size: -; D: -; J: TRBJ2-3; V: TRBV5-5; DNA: TGTGCCAGCAGCTTGGTTGCGGGGAGCACAGATACGCAGTATTTT; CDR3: CASSLVAGSTDTQYF
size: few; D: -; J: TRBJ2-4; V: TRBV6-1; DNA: TGTGCCAGCAGTGAAGTACAGGAGCTAAACATTCAGTACTTC; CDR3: CASSEVQELNIQYF
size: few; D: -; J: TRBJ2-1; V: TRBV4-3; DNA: TGCGCCAGCAGCCTAACCCACAATGAGCAGTTCTTC; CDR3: CASSLTHNEQFF
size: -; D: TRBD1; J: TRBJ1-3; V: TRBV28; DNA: TGTGCCAGCGGACAGGGGATAAGAAACACCATATATTTT; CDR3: CASGQGIRNTIYF
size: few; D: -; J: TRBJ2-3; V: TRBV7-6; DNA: TGTGCCAGCAGCTTAGAAATGGTTAGCGCGCCTACGCAGTATTTT; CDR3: CASSLEMVSAPTQYF
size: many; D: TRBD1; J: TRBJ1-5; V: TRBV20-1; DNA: TGCAGTGCTGTGTCTGGGACAGGTGTGAATCAGCCCCAGCATTTT; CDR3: CSAVSGTGVNQPQHF
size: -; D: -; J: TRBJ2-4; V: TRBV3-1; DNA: TGTGCCAGCAGCCAAGATCTGGTAGCCAAAAACATTCAGTACTTC; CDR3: CASSQDLVAKNIQYF
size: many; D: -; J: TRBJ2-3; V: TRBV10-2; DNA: TGCGCCAGCAGTGAATCAGGGGGGGTTAGCACAGATACGCAGTATTTT; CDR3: CASSESGGVSTDTQYF
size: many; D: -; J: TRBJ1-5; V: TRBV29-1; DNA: TGCAGCGTTTCCGATCGGGGGCCCAATCAGCCCCAGCATTTT; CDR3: CSVSDRGPNQPQHF
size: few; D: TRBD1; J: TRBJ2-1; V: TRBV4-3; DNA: TGCGCCAGCAGCCAAGATGCCAGGGGGACCCACAATGAGCAGTTCTTC; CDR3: CASSQDARGTHNEQFF